The 19 T cell receptor beta chains given below trace back to one sample, sequenced in a study of blood T cells in healthy people across ages. Together with a sample-barcoded 5' primer, a J-beta primer mix was included in a second PCR lasting roughly 7 to 11 cycles. One entry per CDR3 protein, called by TCRdb with MiXCR from the 5' RACE reads. The table records 1 million to 1.2 million distinct CDR3 sequences, roughly two fifths of them present only once. Sequencing used blood. These receptors originate from a man aged 18 to 35 in good health.

The rearrangement links TRBV7-9 to TRBJ2-5; no definite D call. Trimming left V 4 bases short and J 4 bases short, with 13 bases between. Looked up from germline, CDR1 is SEHNR and CDR2 is FQNEAQ (reference sequence). CDR3 length: 14 residues. The CDR3 nucleotides are TGTGCCAGCAGCTCCGGCTCTTTCGCAGAGACCCAGTACTTC. Translated: CASSSGSFAETQYF.

This clonotype turned up a few times. The V and J genes are TRBV6-2 or TRBV6-3 and TRBJ2-3; 8 nucleotides line up with TRBD2. This CDR3 has 13 residues. V lost 5 bases and J lost 9; bases outside the gene matches: 7. Germline values: CDR1 MNHEY, CDR2 SVGEGT. The CDR3 region is CASSPRPGGTQYF. The CDR3 DNA reads TGTGCCAGCAGTCCCCGACCGGGAGGGACGCAGTATTTT.

This clonotype was seen a few times. The rearrangement links TRBV20-1 to TRBJ1-1, with 8 positions matching TRBD1. The length of the CDR3 is 13 residues. Germline CDR1 DFQATT, CDR2 SNEGSKA (reference sequence). V shed 5 bases, J shed 5 bases, and the junction held 7 bases outside the gene matches. The CDR3 is CSAGQGAQTEAFF. The CDR3 nucleotides read TGCAGTGCTGGCCAGGGGGCGCAAACTGAAGCTTTCTTT.

This clonotype was seen a single time. This sequence joins TRBV5-1 and TRBJ1-1; 8 bases align to TRBD1. The length of the CDR3 is 15 residues. V lost 4 bases to trimming and J lost 5 bases; unmatched junction nucleotides: 10. Germline values: CDR1 SGHRS, CDR2 YFSETQ. The CDR3 sequence is CASSLNGQGGTEAFF. The CDR3 DNA reads as TGCGCCAGCAGCCTCAACGGACAGGGTGGGACTGAAGCTTTCTTT.

The chain is built from TRBV2 and TRBJ1-2; D remains ambiguous. V lost 6 bases and J lost 6, with 11 bases in between. In germline, CDR1 is SNHLY, CDR2 FYNNEI. This CDR3 comprises 12 residues. This CDR3 reads CASRGNGDGYTF. CDR3 nucleotide sequence: TGTGCCAGCAGAGGAAATGGAGATGGCTACACCTTC.

This clonotype was counted between two and nine times. The J gene is TRBJ2-1, the V gene TRBV5-1; 10 bases are a match to TRBD1. CDR1 is SGHRS, CDR2 YFSETQ, per germline. This CDR3 contains 18 residues. V dropped 5 bases and J dropped 4; count of bases not matched to a gene: 15. In DNA, the CDR3 is TGCGCCAGCAGTAACAAGCAGGGGACAGGGGATTCGTACAATGAGCAGTTCTTC. Its translation is CASSNKQGTGDSYNEQFF.

This clonotype was picked up a small number of times. The chain recombines TRBV5-1 with TRBJ1-1; D is ambiguous. The CDR3 runs to 15 residues. V lost 0 bases and J 0 bases, leaving 9 bases between the germline ends. Germline V CDR1 and CDR2: SGHRS, YFSETQ. The CDR3: CASSLAEGMNTEAFF. The CDR3 DNA reads as TGCGCCAGCAGCTTGGCGGAAGGGATGAACACTGAAGCTTTCTTT.

This clonotype was counted a few times. The chain links TRBV24-1 to TRBJ2-7; 7 nucleotides match TRBD2. This CDR3 has 12 residues. Trimming cost V 12 bases and J 7 bases; bases outside gene matches: 11. Germline values: CDR1 KGHDR, CDR2 SFDVKD. CDR3 protein: CAVGGGYNEQYF. CDR3 DNA sequence: TGTGCCGTGGGGGGGGGGTACAATGAGCAGTACTTC.

This clonotype has a handful of counts. V usage is TRBV15 and J usage is TRBJ2-1; TRBD2 aligns across 7 bases. CDR1 is LNHNV, CDR2 YYDKDF, per germline (reference sequence). Trimming took 5 bases from V and 3 from J; bases not matched to a gene: 10. The CDR3 is 16 amino acids. The CDR3 loop reads CATSVLPSGYYNEQFF. The CDR3 DNA reads as TGTGCCACCAGCGTCTTGCCTAGCGGATACTACAATGAGCAGTTCTTC.

This clonotype appeared a few times. The V and J genes are TRBV6-5 and TRBJ1-4, with 7 bases identical to TRBD1. J gave up 5 bases and V 7 bases, and 10 bases lay outside the gene matches. The CDR3 length is 15 residues. The germline V gene has CDR1 MNHEY and CDR2 SVGAGI. The CDR3 nucleotides are TGTGCCAGCACCGCCCGACAGGGCCGCAATGAAAAACTGTTTTTT. Protein product: CASTARQGRNEKLFF.

In this sample, this clonotype turned up a few times. This chain joins TRBV4-3 and TRBJ2-3; 11 positions agree with TRBD2. Germline loops: CDR1 LGHNA, CDR2 YSLEER. This CDR3 has 18 residues. Trimming at V came to 0 bases and at J to 4 bases, leaving 9 bases not matched to a gene. The CDR3, as DNA: TGCGCCAGCAGCCAAGATTTCGGGCTAGCGGGGGGCTCAGATACGCAGTATTTT. Translation gives CASSQDFGLAGGSDTQYF.

The V gene is TRBV15, the J gene TRBJ2-1; possibly TRBD2 for D (7 bases). The assigned J gene may be wrong: the sequence end matches TRBJ2-7 better. Germline loops: CDR1 LNHNV, CDR2 YYDKDF (reference sequence). The CDR3 extends over 14 amino acids. CDR3 nucleotides: TGTGCCACCGAGAGGGGGGGACTCTACAATGAGCAGTACTTC. Translation: CATERGGLYNEQYF.

In its sample, this clonotype was seen once. V gene TRBV2 combines with J gene TRBJ2-1, with 8 bases aligning to TRBD1. CDR1 and CDR2 (germline): SNHLY, FYNNEI. The junction had 14 bases not matched to a gene; V was cut back by 11 bases and J by 8 bases. This CDR3 is built from 14 residues. DNA of the CDR3: TGTGCCGGATCGTGGCAGGGGGCAGAGTATGAGCAGTTCTTC. It encodes CAGSWQGAEYEQFF.

This clonotype was observed a handful of times. This rearrangement joins TRBV12-3 or TRBV12-4 to TRBJ2-1; D is uncertain. The V end was cut by 0 bases, the J end by 10 bases, with 16 bases between. The CDR3 sequence is 15 residues long. In nucleotides, the CDR3 is TGTGCCAGCAGTTTAGCAGGCTTCCGTCGTGGAGAGCAGTTCTTC. As protein: CASSLAGFRRGEQFF.

This clonotype was observed at least ten times. This CDR3 reads CASSLEAERGFSGYTF. In DNA form, the CDR3 reads TGCGCCAGCAGCTTGGAGGCCGAAAGAGGCTTTAGTGGCTACACCTTC. The V and J genes are TRBV5-1 and TRBJ1-2, with D unresolved. CDR3 length: 16 residues. V was clipped by 0 bases and J by 7 bases, with 19 bases between them. The germline V gene encodes CDR1 SGHRS and CDR2 YFSETQ.

This clonotype appeared once. This chain links TRBV3-1 with TRBJ1-5; D uncertain. CDR1 is LGHDT, CDR2 YNNKEL, per germline (reference sequence). The V end lost 0 bases, the J end lost 6 bases, and 6 bases lay between the germline ends. The CDR3 covers 13 residues. The CDR3 sequence is CASSQDRTQPQHF. CDR3 nucleotides: TGTGCCAGCAGCCAAGATCGCACTCAGCCCCAGCATTTT. Full variable domain (outside the CDR3, taken from reference TRBV3-1 and TRBJ1-5): DTAVSQTPKYLVTQMGNDKSIKCEQNLGHDTMYWYKQDSKKFLKIMFSYNNKELIINETVPNRFSPKSPDKAHLNLHINSLELGDSAVYFCASSQDRTQPQHFGDGTRLSIL.

This clonotype was found a few times. The chain has TRBV3-1 and TRBJ1-1; 9 nucleotides match TRBD1. Germline-derived CDR1 and CDR2 are LGHDT and YNNKEL (reference sequence). The CDR3 runs to 14 residues. After removal of 3 bases from V and 5 bases from J, the junction contained 4 bases not matched to a gene. The CDR3 bases are TGTGCCAGCAGCCAGAGAGACAGGGGGACTGAAGCTTTCTTT. It translates to CASSQRDRGTEAFF.

This clonotype was seen more than once but under ten times. The V call is TRBV20-1, the J call TRBJ2-7, with 7 bases identical to TRBD1. V lost 2 bases and J lost 2; bases outside the gene matches: 3. This CDR3 region has 13 residues. Per the germline V gene, CDR1 is DFQATT and CDR2 is SNEGSKA (reference sequence). The DNA for the CDR3 is TGCAGTGCTAGATCAACAGGGGCCTACGAGCAGTACTTC. Its protein product is CSARSTGAYEQYF.

This chain links TRBV7-2 with TRBJ1-1; D may be TRBD1 (5 bases). The V end was cut by 5 bases, the J end by 0 bases, with 10 bases between. The CDR3 spans 14 residues. Germline V lookup: CDR1 SGHTA, CDR2 FQGNSA. The CDR3 is CASSVPGLNTEAFF. CDR3 nucleotide sequence: TGTGCCAGCAGCGTTCCAGGGTTGAACACTGAAGCTTTCTTT.